The rows below give T cell receptor beta chains drawn from one sample of a study of graft-versus-host responses after intestinal transplantation. TCRdb's table, derived via immunoSEQ multiplex PCR, lists solely in-frame clones and lacks some. The sample shows about 59,000 clones, 94% of them seen only once. No antigen is known for these receptors. The sequenced sample was unstimulated CD4+ T cells sorted from spleen or lymph node cells, obtained before transplant. The source is a human donor who was the organ donor for an intestinal transplant. The CDR3 runs from the conserved cysteine through the conserved F or W. A D gene is named only where the DNA matches it firmly. Rows give clone size only sometimes, using once, few, many, or a class for an expanded clone.

clone size,V gene,J gene,D gene,CDR3 DNA,CDR3 protein
once,TRBV4-2,TRBJ1-3,TRBD1,TGTGCCAGCAGCCAAGATTTCCGACAGGGAAGTAGGCGAAACACCATATATTTT,CASSQDFRQGSRRNTIYF
once,TRBV25-1,TRBJ2-3,TRBD2,TGTGCCACGTTGGTTAGGGCGGGGGGGTCAGATACGCAGTATTTT,CATLVRAGGSDTQYF
.,TRBV27,TRBJ1-4,TRBD1,TGTGCCAGCAGTTTAATGGGGCAGGGGGTGAAAAAACTGTTTTTT,CASSLMGQGVKKLFF
.,TRBV5-6,TRBJ1-2,.,TGTGCCAGCAGAAAAACTAACCGGGCTGACGACTATGGCTACACCTTC,CASRKTNRADDYGYTF
.,TRBV4-2,TRBJ2-2,.,TGTGCCAGCAGCCAAGAACTGCCTACCGGGGAGCTGTTTTTT,CASSQELPTGELFF
.,TRBV19,TRBJ1-2,.,TGTGCCAGTAGTATATCAGCTCGACTTCTCTATGGCTACACCTTC,CASSISARLLYGYTF
.,TRBV5-6,TRBJ2-7,TRBD1,TGTGCCAGCAGCCGCATCCGGGACAGGGGCTACGAGCAGTACTTC,CASSRIRDRGYEQYF
.,TRBV10-2,TRBJ2-7,.,TGCGCCAGCGCAACCGTGAACGAGCAGTACTTC,CASATVNEQYF
.,TRBV29-1,TRBJ1-4,.,TGCAGCGTTGAACGGGGGGCACTAGGGGAGGAAAAACTGTTTTTT,CSVERGALGEEKLFF
.,TRBV5-1,TRBJ2-7,TRBD2,TGCGCCAGCAGCTTGGAAGCGTCTAGCGGATATTACGAGCAGTACTTC,CASSLEASSGYYEQYF
.,TRBV5-1,TRBJ1-2,.,TGCGCCAGCAGCTTGGGGGGCTATGGCTACACCTTC,CASSLGGYGYTF
.,TRBV5-8,TRBJ2-4,TRBD1,TGCGCCAGCAGCTACACAACAGGGGCGAAGGCCAAAAACATTCAGTACTTC,CASSYTTGAKAKNIQYF
.,TRBV7-9,TRBJ1-4,.,TGTGCCAGCAGCTTAGGGGTCAGATATAATGAAAAACTGTTTTTT,CASSLGVRYNEKLFF
.,TRBV27,TRBJ1-6,.,TGTGCCAGCAGTTTATTGGGATTGGGATCACCCCTCCACTTT,CASSLLGLGSPLHF
.,TRBV7-3,TRBJ2-2,.,TGTGCCAGCAGCCCCTCCGGGTCGAACACCGGGGAGCTGTTTTTT,CASSPSGSNTGELFF
once,TRBV4-1,TRBJ1-2,.,TGCGCCAGCAGCCAAGTAGGCAGGGGCACTAACTATGGCTACACCTTC,CASSQVGRGTNYGYTF
.,TRBV18,TRBJ1-4,.,TGTGCCAGCTCAGAGTTCGGAGGTGAAAAACTGTTTTTT,CASSEFGGEKLFF
.,TRBV18,TRBJ2-3,.,TGTGCCAGCTCACCACTGAGCACAGATACGCAGTATTTT,CASSPLSTDTQYF
.,TRBV29-1,TRBJ1-5,.,TGCAGCGTTGATACAACTTATAGCAATCAGCCCCAGCATTTT,CSVDTTYSNQPQHF
.,TRBV10-2,TRBJ2-1,TRBD2,TGCGCCAGCAGTGGAGGGAGCCGACCGGGGGGGCTTAACAATGAGCAGTTCTTC,CASSGGSRPGGLNNEQFF
.,TRBV18,TRBJ2-7,.,TGTGCCAGCTCACCTTACTCGGTTTACGAGCAGTACTTC,CASSPYSVYEQYF
.,TRBV10-3,TRBJ1-5,.,TGTGCCATCAGTGGGGCAGATCAGCCCCAGCATTTT,CAISGADQPQHF
.,TRBV9,TRBJ2-5,TRBD1,TGTGCCAGCAGCCTCTTACAGGGGGCTATGGAGACCCAGTACTTC,CASSLLQGAMETQYF
.,TRBV18,TRBJ2-2,TRBD2,TGTGCCAGCTCACCAGCGACTAGCGGGGGCCTGAACACCGGGGAGCTGTTTTTT,CASSPATSGGLNTGELFF
once,TRBV2,TRBJ2-2,.,TGTGCCAGCAGTGGTTCAGGGGTAGGAACCGGGGAGCTGTTTTTT,CASSGSGVGTGELFF
.,TRBV4-1,TRBJ2-7,.,TGCGCCAGCAGCCAGGTTGTCGGGAGTGGAAAGAGCTCCTACGAGCAGTACTTC,CASSQVVGSGKSSYEQYF
.,TRBV13,TRBJ1-1,TRBD1,TGTGCCAGCAGCCTCCGTCGGGACAGGGATACTGAAGCTTTCTTT,CASSLRRDRDTEAFF
once,TRBV4-3,TRBJ1-5,.,TGCGCCAGCAGCCAAAGGGGTCGGCCCCAGCATTTT,CASSQRGRPQHF
.,TRBV5-4,TRBJ2-5,TRBD2,TGTGCCAGCAGCTTCGTCGGGGGGGCCCAAGAGACCCAGTACTTC,CASSFVGGAQETQYF
.,TRBV11-2,TRBJ2-7,.,TGTGCCAGCAGCTTAGATAACGAGCAGTACTTC,CASSLDNEQYF
few,TRBV28,TRBJ2-5,.,TGTGCCAGCAGTTTCGTGGGGGGAATCCAAAAGACCCAGTACTTC,CASSFVGGIQKTQYF
few,TRBV5-4,TRBJ2-7,.,TGTGCCAGCAGCAAAACCGGACAGATTCAGCCCTACGAGCAGTACTTC,CASSKTGQIQPYEQYF
.,TRBV6-5,TRBJ1-2,TRBD1,TGTGCCAGCAGTTACTCCGGGACAGGGTATAACTATGGCTACACCTTC,CASSYSGTGYNYGYTF
once,TRBV5-1,TRBJ1-1,.,TGCGCCAGCAGCATCTCAGGGAACACTGAAGCTTTCTTT,CASSISGNTEAFF
.,TRBV6-1,TRBJ1-2,.,TGTGCCAGCAGTTCAACGGCTTCCTATGGCTACACCTTC,CASSSTASYGYTF
.,TRBV7-9,TRBJ2-2,.,TGTGCCAGCAGCCCATACGGGACTTTGAACACCGGGGAGCTGTTTTTT,CASSPYGTLNTGELFF
.,TRBV7-2,TRBJ1-4,.,TGTGCCAGCAGCCCAAAGGGCCCAACTAATGAAAAACTGTTTTTT,CASSPKGPTNEKLFF
.,TRBV4-1,TRBJ2-1,TRBD2,TGCGCCAGCAGCCAAATCGGCGGGGGTACGTCCTACAATGAGCAGTTCTTC,CASSQIGGGTSYNEQFF
.,TRBV11-2,TRBJ2-3,.,TGTGCCAGCAGCAGATACCCGGGACTTAACACAGATACGCAGTATTTT,CASSRYPGLNTDTQYF
.,TRBV4-1,TRBJ2-3,.,TGCGCCAGCAGCCAAGAGGGGGCCGGAGATACGCAGTATTTT,CASSQEGAGDTQYF
once,TRBV4-1,TRBJ2-7,.,TGCGCCAGCAGCCAATCTACCTCCGGGCTCCCTTCCTACGAGCAGTACTTC,CASSQSTSGLPSYEQYF